The 6 T cell receptor beta chains presented below share a single source sample, sequenced in a study of identical twins. TCRdb ran MiXCR on the 5' RACE reads and lists one entry per CDR3 protein. The sample shows 1.5 million to 2 million distinct CDR3 sequences, under 35% of them seen only once. Sequenced: cord blood. The source of these receptors is a newborn girl in good health.

The J gene is TRBJ1-2, the V gene TRBV12-3 or TRBV12-4, with 7 positions matching TRBD1. V shed 2 bases, J shed 6 bases, and the junction held 6 bases outside the gene matches. CDR3 length equals 14 residues. The CDR3, as DNA: TGTGCCAGCAGTTTACGACAGGGAAGGAATGGCTACACCTTC. It specifies CASSLRQGRNGYTF.

This clonotype was seen a handful of times. This CDR3 is CASSLERGGRSDTQYF. The CDR3 nucleotides are TGCGCCAGCAGCTTGGAACGGGGGGGCCGCAGCGATACGCAGTATTTT. The chain couples TRBV5-1 to TRBJ2-3, with 8 bases lining up with TRBD2. Germline CDR1 reads SGHRS; CDR2 reads YFSETQ. This CDR3 region has 16 residues. V lost 0 bases to trimming and J lost 6 bases; unmatched junction nucleotides: 9.

J is TRBJ2-3 and V is TRBV6-6; 10 bases fit TRBD2. V lost 5 bases and J lost 3; bases outside the gene matches: 5. The CDR3 spans 15 residues. CDR1 is MNHNY and CDR2 is SVGAGI in the germline V gene (reference sequence). CDR3 amino acids: CASSSGRAGTDTQYF. Written as DNA, the CDR3 is TGTGCCAGCAGTAGCGGGAGGGCCGGAACAGATACGCAGTATTTT.

The V gene is TRBV27, the J gene TRBJ2-5; TRBD1 aligns across 7 bases. The CDR3 length is 14 residues. With 8 bases clipped from V and 13 bases from J, the junction kept 19 bases outside the gene matches. Germline-derived CDR1 and CDR2 are MNHEY and SMNVEV (reference sequence). This CDR3 is CASHSGGVSYERYF. In DNA, the CDR3 is TGTGCCAGCCATTCAGGGGGTGTCTCCTACGAGCGGTACTTC.

The chain combines TRBV5-4 with TRBJ1-1; maybe TRBD1 (5 bases). The CDR3 loop spans 14 amino acids. V dropped 2 bases and J dropped 6 bases, with 14 bases sitting between them. Germline lookup yields CDR1 SGHNT and CDR2 YYREEE (reference sequence). The CDR3 protein is CASSFGGGVSEAFF. The CDR3 region has the DNA TGTGCCAGCAGCTTTGGGGGAGGGGTGTCTGAAGCTTTCTTT.

This sequence joins TRBV6-5 and TRBJ2-7, with D possibly being TRBD1 (6 bases). The CDR3 has 14 amino acids. The germline V and J ends were trimmed by 5 bases and 2 bases, with 13 bases remaining between them. CDR1 is MNHEY, CDR2 SVGAGI, per germline. CDR3 DNA sequence: TGTGCCAGCAGTCGCAGGGGTATTCCCTACGAGCAGTACTTC. It is translated as CASSRRGIPYEQYF.